This T cell receptor beta chain came from a study of blood T cell repertoires in COVID-19. At the level of the study: Sources were T cells, B-cell-depleted T cells, or PBMCs; the material itself was cDNA or gDNA.

The CDR3 is made up of 17 amino acids. The germline V gene has CDR1 MGHDK and CDR2 SYGVNS. With 1 base removed from V and 7 bases from J, the gap between germline ends came to 20 bases. Original data processing: Reference gene primer amplification gave nucleated cell count estimates. This table comes from immunoSEQ multiplex PCR, and its TCRdb copy is limited to in-frame clones, with some not included. The V and J calls and clone size are taken from that table; D and trimming were inferred from the DNA. The sample gives 200,000 to 250,000 clones, roughly 80% of which show up once; around 3.3% is in the top ten.

Material: peripheral blood. The V call is TRBV25-1, the J call TRBJ2-1, with a weak D call TRBD1 (7 bases). The sequence derives from a woman aged 18 to 35 with acute or convalescent COVID-19. The CDR3 DNA reads TGTGCCAGCAGTGAATCCCCCGGAGGAGGGGGCCTTAATGAGCAGTTCTTC. Residues: CASSESPGGGGLNEQFF.